This T cell receptor beta chain originates from a study of Tregs in tolerant kidney transplant recipients. Looking at the study overall: Recipient cells were told from donor cells by antibody staining. Points from the study as a whole: Findings come from small patient numbers and require larger validation. The most relevant donor-specific Treg TCRbeta repertoire apparently came from expansion with activated donor B cells.

V lost 3 bases, J lost 9 bases, and 21 bases lay in between. The CDR3 sequence is 16 residues long. Germline CDR1 GTSNPN, CDR2 SVGIG (reference sequence). To note about this clone: The antigen is not known. The identical CDR3 is also encoded by other nucleotide sequences in the sample.

The method was immunoSEQ multiplex PCR; TCRdb's version includes in-frame clones alone and lacks a portion of them. The sample lists approximately 20,000 clones; about 71% were seen once. This receptor was identified in a human donor in good health. The sequenced sample consisted of Tregs from blood cultured with allogeneic cells. The chain combines TRBV30 with TRBJ1-6, with D possibly matching TRBD1 (6 bases). CDR3 amino acids: CAWSVQGSQRVSPLHF. In DNA, the CDR3 is TGTGCCTGGAGCGTTCAGGGGTCGCAGAGGGTTTCACCCCTCCACTTT. The entire variable domain, with the rest obtained from reference TRBV30 and TRBJ1-6, is as follows: SQTIHQWPATLVQPVGSPLSLECTVEGTSNPNLYWYRQAAGRGLQLLFYSVGIGQISSEVPQNLSASRPQDRQFILSSKKLLLSDSGFYLCAWSVQGSQRVSPLHFGNGTRLTVT.